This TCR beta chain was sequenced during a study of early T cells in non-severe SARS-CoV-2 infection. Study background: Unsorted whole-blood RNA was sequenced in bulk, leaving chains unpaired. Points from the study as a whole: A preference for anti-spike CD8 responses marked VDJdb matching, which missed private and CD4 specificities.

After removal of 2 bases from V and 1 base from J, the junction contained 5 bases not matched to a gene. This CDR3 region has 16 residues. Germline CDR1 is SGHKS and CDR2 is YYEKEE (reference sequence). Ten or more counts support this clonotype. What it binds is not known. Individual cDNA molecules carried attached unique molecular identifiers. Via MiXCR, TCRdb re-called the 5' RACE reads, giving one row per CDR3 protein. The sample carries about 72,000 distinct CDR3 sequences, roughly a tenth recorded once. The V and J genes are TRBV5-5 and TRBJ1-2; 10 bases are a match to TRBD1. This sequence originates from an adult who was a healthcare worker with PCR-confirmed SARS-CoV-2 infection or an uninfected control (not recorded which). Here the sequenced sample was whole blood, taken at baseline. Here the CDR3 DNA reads TGTGCCAGCAGCTTCCGACAGGGGGCAAGTAACTATGGCTACACCTTC. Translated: CASSFRQGASNYGYTF.